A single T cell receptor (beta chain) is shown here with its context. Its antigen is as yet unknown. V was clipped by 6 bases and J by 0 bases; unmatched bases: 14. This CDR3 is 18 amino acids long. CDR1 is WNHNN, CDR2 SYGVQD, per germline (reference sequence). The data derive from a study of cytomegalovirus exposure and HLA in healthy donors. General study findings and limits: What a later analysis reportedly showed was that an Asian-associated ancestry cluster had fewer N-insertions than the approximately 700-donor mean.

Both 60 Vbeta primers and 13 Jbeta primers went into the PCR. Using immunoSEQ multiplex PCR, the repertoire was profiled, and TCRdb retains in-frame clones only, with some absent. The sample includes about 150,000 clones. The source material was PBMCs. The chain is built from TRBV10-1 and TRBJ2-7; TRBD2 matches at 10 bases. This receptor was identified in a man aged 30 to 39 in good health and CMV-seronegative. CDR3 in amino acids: CASRSLTRLAGNSYEQYF. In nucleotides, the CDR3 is TGCGCCAGCAGATCCTTAACCCGACTAGCGGGTAACTCCTACGAGCAGTACTTC.